The next 26 T cell receptor beta chains were all read from a single sample in a study of regulatory T cells in long-lasting Graves disease. Building the TCR beta libraries relied on iRepertoire HTBI primers, and CDR3 regions underwent Arm-PCR. TCRdb processed the multiplex PCR reads anew with MiXCR; each CDR3 protein has one entry. The repertoire holds 310,000 or so distinct CDR3 sequences, with roughly a fifth as singletons. The time point is: persistent/refractory GD, antithyroid drugs over 5 years with positive TRAb. The TCR library was made from RNA that had been extracted from PBMCs in TRIzol. The sample in question was peripheral blood mononuclear cells (PBMCs), obtained when the disease was refractory, from a patient treated with antithyroid drugs. All receptors come from a female donor with Graves disease.

Comment on this clonotype: This may arise from a read error, as a much more abundant clone is one base away. The V call is TRBV2, the J call TRBJ2-7; a weak D match, TRBD2 (5 bases). Germline V gives CDR1 SNHLY, CDR2 FYNNEI. V dropped 5 bases and J dropped 6 bases, with 17 bases sitting between them. This CDR3 is built from 14 residues. The CDR3 bases are TGTGCCAGCAGTAAGGAGGCAGATTCCCGCGAGCAGTACTTC. It specifies CASSKEADSREQYF. The full variable domain, completed using reference TRBV2 and TRBJ2-7, is EPEVTQTPSHQVTQMGQEVILRCVPISNHLYFYWYRQILGQKVEFLVSFYNNEISEKSEIFDDQFSVERPDGSNFTLKIRSTKLEDSAMYFCASSKEADSREQYFGPGTRLTVT.

This clonotype was observed at least ten times. The chain uses TRBV28 and TRBJ2-5; weak D call: TRBD1 (6 bases). The CDR3 sequence is 14 residues long. V was cut by 3 bases and J by 5 bases, with 13 bases left in between. Germline CDR1 MDHEN, CDR2 SYDVKM. The CDR3 nucleotides are TGTGCCAGCAGTTTTAGGAGTAGGGGGGAGACCCAGTACTTC. This gives the protein CASSFRSRGETQYF. The entire variable domain, with the rest obtained from reference TRBV28 and TRBJ2-5, is as follows: DVKVTQSSRYLVKRTGEKVFLECVQDMDHENMFWYRQDPGLGLRLIYFSYDVKMKEKGDIPEGYSVSREKKERFSLILESASTNQTSMYLCASSFRSRGETQYFGPGTRLLVL.

The table lists this clonotype with many counts. This sequence joins TRBV11-3 and TRBJ2-2; no clear D. The CDR3 is made up of 14 amino acids. Germline lookup yields CDR1 SGHNT and CDR2 YENEEA. Trimming shortened V by 2 bases and J by 3 bases, and 7 bases separated the two germline ends. CDR3 DNA: TGTGCCAGCAGCTTATGGGGTGACACCGGGGAGCTGTTTTTT. Protein sequence: CASSLWGDTGELFF.

This rearrangement joins TRBV28 to TRBJ2-7, with D tentatively TRBD2 (6 bases). The germline V and J ends were trimmed by 4 bases and 0 bases, with 16 bases remaining between them. In germline, CDR1 is MDHEN, CDR2 SYDVKM. This CDR3 is 16 amino acids long. The CDR3 region has the DNA TGTGCCAGCAGTTCTATAGCGGTGTACAGCTCCTACGAGCAGTACTTC. Its protein is CASSSIAVYSSYEQYF.

CDR3: CASSDATGAHEKLFF. In nucleotides, the CDR3 is TGTGCCAGCAGTGATGCGACAGGGGCCCACGAAAAACTGTTTTTT. V gene TRBV6-1 combines with J gene TRBJ1-4; 8 bases line up with TRBD1. The germline V gene encodes CDR1 MNHNS and CDR2 SASEGT. Trimming at V came to 3 bases and at J to 8 bases, leaving 8 bases not matched to a gene. CDR3 length: 15 residues.

The chain is built from TRBV7-9 and TRBJ2-5, with a weak D call TRBD1 (6 bases). CDR1 and CDR2 (germline): SEHNR, FQNEAQ (reference sequence). The CDR3 is 16 residues long. The ends were cut back, 4 bases at V and 0 bases at J, with 15 bases in the middle. CDR3 sequence reads: CASSWARQGYQETQYF. The CDR3 DNA follows: TGTGCCAGCAGCTGGGCCCGCCAGGGGTACCAAGAGACCCAGTACTTC.

At least ten counts were recorded for this clonotype. The J gene is TRBJ2-5, the V gene TRBV11-2, with TRBD1 matching 10 bases. The junction had 8 bases not matched to a gene; V was cut back by 5 bases and J by 5 bases. Germline V lookup: CDR1 SGHAT, CDR2 FQNNGV. The CDR3 runs 15 residues. CDR3 bases: TGTGCCAGCAGCCGACAGGGGGCGTTAGGGGAGACCCAGTACTTC. Translated: CASSRQGALGETQYF.

This clonotype appeared a few times. The chain joins TRBV25-1 to TRBJ2-2; 8 nucleotides agree with TRBD1. Germline V gene sequence: CDR1 MGHDK, CDR2 SYGVNS. The CDR3 length is 16 residues. V lost 1 base to trimming and J lost 7 bases; unmatched junction nucleotides: 8. CDR3 bases: TGTGCCAGCAGTGAATCCCGGACAGGGTGGATCGGGGAGCTGTTTTTT. Protein product: CASSESRTGWIGELFF. The entire variable domain, with the rest obtained from reference TRBV25-1 and TRBJ2-2, is as follows: EADIYQTPRYLVIGTGKKITLECSQTMGHDKMYWYQQDPGMELHLIHYSYGVNSTEKGDLSSESTVSRIRTEHFPLTLESARPSHTSQYLCASSESRTGWIGELFFGEGSRLTVL.

V is TRBV6-1 and J is TRBJ1-2; D is undetermined. The length of the CDR3 is 12 residues. The V gene lost 1 base and the J gene lost 5 bases, with 5 bases spanning the gap. CDR1 and CDR2 from the germline V gene are MNHNS and SASEGT. In DNA, the CDR3 is TGTGCCAGCAGTGAAGGGCCGTATGGCTACACCTTC. Residues: CASSEGPYGYTF.

This clonotype has a handful of counts. This chain links TRBV7-9 with TRBJ2-5, with 11 bases fitting TRBD2. J was trimmed by 5 bases and V by 5 bases; bases with no gene match: 19. From germline, CDR1 is SEHNR and CDR2 FQNEAQ (reference sequence). The CDR3 runs to 19 residues. The CDR3: CASSTRTGTSGRGWETQYF. The CDR3 DNA reads as TGTGCCAGCAGCACCCGGACAGGGACTAGCGGACGGGGTTGGGAGACCCAGTACTTC. Full variable domain (rest looked up from reference TRBV7-9 and TRBJ2-5): DTGVSQNPRHKITKRGQNVTFRCDPISEHNRLYWYRQTLGQGPEFLTYFQNEAQLEKSRLLSDRFSAERPKGSFSTLEIQRTEQGDSAMYLCASSTRTGTSGRGWETQYFGPGTRLLVL.

This clonotype has at least ten counts. The genes are TRBV2 and TRBJ2-5; no definite D call. CDR1 is SNHLY and CDR2 is FYNNEI in the germline V gene. Trimming removed 8 bases from V and 8 bases from J, with 30 bases in between. The CDR3 runs 17 residues. CDR3 protein: CASPPRAVATPIGTQYF. The CDR3 DNA is TGTGCCAGCCCCCCTAGGGCGGTGGCTACTCCGATTGGAACCCAGTACTTC.

The table lists this clonotype with many counts. This chain connects TRBV28 to TRBJ2-2; possible D gene TRBD2, 6 bases. Between the trimmed V and J ends, which lost 7 bases and 0 bases, there was a span of 18 bases. The CDR3 loop spans 17 amino acids. Per germline, CDR1 MDHEN and CDR2 SYDVKM. CDR3 nucleotide sequence: TGTGCCAGCACCTCAACTACGGCTAGCGCGAACACCGGGGAGCTGTTTTTT. This sequence encodes CASTSTTASANTGELFF. Variable domain in full (rest from reference TRBV28 and TRBJ2-2): DVKVTQSSRYLVKRTGEKVFLECVQDMDHENMFWYRQDPGLGLRLIYFSYDVKMKEKGDIPEGYSVSREKKERFSLILESASTNQTSMYLCASTSTTASANTGELFFGEGSRLTVL.

There are many counts of this clonotype. The rearrangement links TRBV28 to TRBJ1-2; D possibly corresponds to TRBD1 (5 bases). The CDR3 is 13 amino acids. The germline V and J ends were trimmed by 6 bases and 8 bases, with 16 bases remaining between them. Germline V gives CDR1 MDHEN, CDR2 SYDVKM. As DNA, the CDR3 is TGTGCCAGCAGAGCCGGGACGGAGGAAGGCTACACCTTC. Protein sequence: CASRAGTEEGYTF.

J is TRBJ2-3 and V is TRBV7-8, with D possibly matching TRBD2 (5 bases). V dropped 3 bases and J dropped 2 bases, with 15 bases sitting between them. CDR3 length equals 16 residues. Germline CDR1 and CDR2: SGHVS and FQNEAQ. CDR3 sequence: CASSLTGTRNTDTQYF. The CDR3 region has the DNA TGTGCCAGCAGCTTGACTGGCACTAGGAACACAGATACGCAGTATTTT.

This chain uses TRBV4-3 with TRBJ1-1; 7 bases map to TRBD1. J gave up 7 bases and V 3 bases, and 5 bases lay outside the gene matches. Per the germline V gene, CDR1 is LGHNA and CDR2 is YSLEER. The CDR3 contains 13 residues. The CDR3 protein is CASSQTGSDEAFF. DNA for the CDR3: TGCGCCAGCAGCCAGACAGGGTCGGATGAAGCTTTCTTT.

The sample holds a few counts of this clonotype. The chain couples TRBV7-2 to TRBJ1-2; perhaps TRBD1 as D (6 bases). The CDR3 contains 14 residues. CDR1 SGHTA and CDR2 FQGNSA come from the germline V gene. Trimming took 5 bases from V and 4 from J, leaving 14 bases between them. CDR3 in amino acids: CASSVLDRTYGYTF. CDR3 coding DNA: TGTGCCAGCAGCGTTCTCGACAGGACCTATGGCTACACCTTC.

This clonotype was counted only a few times. V usage is TRBV6-2 or TRBV6-3 and J usage is TRBJ2-2; 9 bases align to TRBD2. V gave up 4 bases and J gave up 2 bases; unmatched junction bases: 5. The CDR3 sequence is 16 residues long. Germline lookup yields CDR1 MNHEY and CDR2 SVGEGT. The chain's CDR3 is CASSFLAGDNTGELFF. The DNA of the CDR3 is TGTGCCAGCAGTTTTTTAGCGGGAGATAACACCGGGGAGCTGTTTTTT.

This clonotype has a count of ten or more. The J gene is TRBJ1-2, the V gene TRBV20-1, with TRBD1 matching over 7 bases. V shed 4 bases, J shed 4 bases, and the junction held 3 bases outside the gene matches. CDR3 size: 12 residues. CDR1 and CDR2 (germline): DFQATT, SNEGSKA (reference sequence). The CDR3 DNA reads TGCAGTGCTATGGGACAGTCCTATGGCTACACCTTC. Its translation: CSAMGQSYGYTF.

This clonotype was picked up many times. CDR3 amino acids: CASSELARIAYEQYF. DNA of the CDR3: TGTGCCAGCAGCGAACTAGCACGAATTGCCTACGAGCAGTACTTC. The chain recombines TRBV27 with TRBJ2-7; maybe TRBD2 (6 bases). The CDR3 is made up of 15 amino acids. From germline, CDR1 is MNHEY and CDR2 SMNVEV (reference sequence). V shed 6 bases and J shed 2 bases, with 17 bases lying between them.

This clonotype was seen many times. V gene TRBV12-3 or TRBV12-4 combines with J gene TRBJ2-5, with TRBD1 identical over 8 bases. After removal of 6 bases from V and 5 bases from J, the junction contained 8 bases not matched to a gene. The CDR3 length is 14 residues. The DNA for the CDR3 is TGTGCCAGCAGCTCCGACAGGGGTACGGAGACCCAGTACTTC. Amino acids: CASSSDRGTETQYF.

As to this clonotype: A read error may explain this, as a much larger clone is one base away. The chain couples TRBV11-2 to TRBJ2-5; 7 bases are a match to TRBD1. J gave up 3 bases and V 5 bases, and 9 bases lay outside the gene matches. Germline lookup yields CDR1 SGHAT and CDR2 FQNNGV. The CDR3 contains 15 residues. CDR3 residues: CASSLRSGTEETQYF. CDR3 nucleotides: TGTGCCAGCAGCCTTCGGTCCGGGACAGAAGAGACCCAGTACTTC.

V is TRBV29-1 and J is TRBJ2-5; tentatively, D is TRBD1 or TRBD2 (5 bases each). The V end was cut by 3 bases, the J end by 0 bases, with 8 bases between. CDR1 and CDR2 (germline): SQVTM, ANQGSEA. The CDR3 sequence is 13 residues long. The CDR3 spells CSVDGANQETQYF. As DNA, the CDR3 is TGCAGCGTTGACGGGGCCAACCAAGAGACCCAGTACTTC.

This clonotype was counted many times. This chain connects TRBV24-1 to TRBJ2-5; 7 bases map to TRBD1. This CDR3 has 14 residues. V was clipped by 2 bases and J by 4 bases; unmatched bases: 3. CDR1 and CDR2 (germline): KGHDR, SFDVKD. CDR3 protein: CATSDSGTAETQYF. For the CDR3, the DNA is TGTGCCACCAGTGATTCAGGGACAGCAGAGACCCAGTACTTC.

The table lists this clonotype with a few counts. The gene calls are TRBV28 and TRBJ2-3; TRBD1 aligns across 7 bases. The CDR3 has 14 residues. Trimming took 7 bases from V and 0 from J; bases not matched to a gene: 4. Germline loops: CDR1 MDHEN, CDR2 SYDVKM. The CDR3 coding sequence is TGTGCCAGCAAAGCAGGGGGTAGCACAGATACGCAGTATTTT. This gives the protein CASKAGGSTDTQYF. The entire variable domain, with the rest obtained from reference TRBV28 and TRBJ2-3, is as follows: DVKVTQSSRYLVKRTGEKVFLECVQDMDHENMFWYRQDPGLGLRLIYFSYDVKMKEKGDIPEGYSVSREKKERFSLILESASTNQTSMYLCASKAGGSTDTQYFGPGTRLTVL.

The rearrangement uses TRBV28 and TRBJ1-6; D perhaps matches TRBD1 (5 bases). Trimming stripped 5 bases from V and 9 bases from J, with 17 bases between. The CDR3 spans 15 residues. CDR1 is MDHEN, CDR2 SYDVKM, per germline. The CDR3 region has the DNA TGTGCCAGCAGTCAGGGACTTACAAGAGGTTCACCCCTCCACTTT. Translation: CASSQGLTRGSPLHF.

In this sample, this clonotype turned up many times. The CDR3 DNA reads as TGTGCCAGCAGTGAAGCGTGGGGGGCGGTCTATGGCTACACCTTC. It specifies CASSEAWGAVYGYTF. The chain links TRBV2 to TRBJ1-2; D perhaps matches TRBD1 (6 bases). Germline V gene lookup returns CDR1 SNHLY and CDR2 FYNNEI. CDR3 length: 15 amino acids. Trimming removed 0 bases at V and 4 bases at J, with 12 bases between.